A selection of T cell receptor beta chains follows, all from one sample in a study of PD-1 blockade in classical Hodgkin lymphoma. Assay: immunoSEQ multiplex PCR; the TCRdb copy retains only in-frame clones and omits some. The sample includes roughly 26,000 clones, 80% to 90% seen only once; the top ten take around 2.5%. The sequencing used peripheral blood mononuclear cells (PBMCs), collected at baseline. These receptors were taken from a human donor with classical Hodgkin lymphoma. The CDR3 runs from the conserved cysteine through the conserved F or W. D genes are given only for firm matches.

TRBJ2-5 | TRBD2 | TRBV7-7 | CASSPGRVGETQYF
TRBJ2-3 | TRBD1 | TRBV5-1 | CASTTGTGGADTQYF
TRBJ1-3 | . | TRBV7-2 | CASSDNREETGNTIYF
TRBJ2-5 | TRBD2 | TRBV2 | CASSSGLAVKETQYF
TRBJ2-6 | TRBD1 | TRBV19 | CASSITGGTSSGANVLTF
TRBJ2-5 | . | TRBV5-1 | CASSLSTAQETQYF
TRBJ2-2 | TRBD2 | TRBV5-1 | CASSNSGGNTGELFF
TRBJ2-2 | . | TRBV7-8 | CASSWGQNTGELFF
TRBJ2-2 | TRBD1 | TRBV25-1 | CASRGQGAGGELFF
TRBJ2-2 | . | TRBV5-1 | CASSLDGDANTGELFF
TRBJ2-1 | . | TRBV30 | CAWSPPQWRGPNYNEQFF
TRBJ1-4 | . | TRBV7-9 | CASSGFSEKLFF
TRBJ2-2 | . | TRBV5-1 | CASSLTGKNTGELFF
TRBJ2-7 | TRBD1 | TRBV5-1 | CASSVRDRGSEQYF
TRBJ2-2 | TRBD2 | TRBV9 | CASSLAGGELFF
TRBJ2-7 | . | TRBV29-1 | CSVLKTGYGSYEQYF
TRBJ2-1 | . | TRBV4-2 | CASSHPGPSPREQFF
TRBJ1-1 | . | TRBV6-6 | CASSYPGIPEAFF
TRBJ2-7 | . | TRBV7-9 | CASSLVVEAYEQYF
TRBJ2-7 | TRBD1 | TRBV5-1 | CASSSGSGGIAYEQYF
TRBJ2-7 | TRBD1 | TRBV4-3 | CASSHDRVSSYEQYF
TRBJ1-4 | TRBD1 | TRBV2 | CASGTGTATNEKLFF
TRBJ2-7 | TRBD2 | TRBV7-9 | CASSSDGGLAGSYEQYF
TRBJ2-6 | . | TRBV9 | CASSAGSHSGANVLTF
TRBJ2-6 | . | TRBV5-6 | CASSLVMGNSGANVLTF
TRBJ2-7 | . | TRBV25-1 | CASSEGWKPGGIIEQYF
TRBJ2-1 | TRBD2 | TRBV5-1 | CASSAGLAGEGEQFF
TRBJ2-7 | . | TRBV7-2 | CASSLYRDSYEQYF
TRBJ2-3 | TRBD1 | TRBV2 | CASSYGTVNTDTQYF
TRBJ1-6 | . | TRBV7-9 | CASSLDPSAPLHF
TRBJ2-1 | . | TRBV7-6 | CASSLDTYNEQFF
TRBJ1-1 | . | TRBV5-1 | CASTIGGFTEAFF
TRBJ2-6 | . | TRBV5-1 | CASSPQGSGANVLTF
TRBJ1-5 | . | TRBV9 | CASSSVGNQPQHF
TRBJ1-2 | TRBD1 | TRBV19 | CAVQTGGAGYGYTF
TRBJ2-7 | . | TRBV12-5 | CASGFSRQVTYEQYF
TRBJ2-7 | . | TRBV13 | CASSLVPKSPFPVYEQYF
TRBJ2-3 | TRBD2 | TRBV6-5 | CASRLAGTDTQYF
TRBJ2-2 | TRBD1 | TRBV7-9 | CASSPWTGVDTGELFF
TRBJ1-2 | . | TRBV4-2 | CASSQAPGTLNYGYTF
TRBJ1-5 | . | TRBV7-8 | CASSLVGFGQGWQPQHF
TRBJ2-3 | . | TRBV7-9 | CASSLGWASTDTQYF
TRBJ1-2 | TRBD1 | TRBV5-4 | CASSSMVGDRGKNGYTF
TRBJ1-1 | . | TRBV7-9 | CASGPPRGVGTEAFF
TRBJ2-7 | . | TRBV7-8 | CASSLVTGVYEQYF